Presented here are 11 T cell receptor beta chains from one specimen sequenced in a study of T cells after yellow fever vaccination. TCRdb re-called the 5' RACE reads with MiXCR, one entry per CDR3 protein. The repertoire has hundreds of thousands of distinct CDR3 sequences, around an eighth of them found once; the top ten carry 3.2%. The sequencing here drew on CD4+ T cells sorted from PBMCs, taken 15 days after the yellow fever booster vaccination. The receptors originated from a man between 18 and 35 years old who received the YFV17D yellow fever vaccine.

In this sample, this clonotype turned up many times. V usage is TRBV5-1 and J usage is TRBJ2-6; maybe TRBD1 (6 bases). Per the germline V gene, CDR1 is SGHRS and CDR2 is YFSETQ. The CDR3 is made up of 17 amino acids. Trimming took off 3 bases at V and 0 bases at J, with 13 bases between the two ends. The CDR3 reads CASSSDRLSSGANVLTF. DNA for the CDR3: TGCGCCAGCAGCTCCGACAGGTTGAGCTCTGGGGCCAACGTCCTGACTTTC.

This chain connects TRBV7-3 to TRBJ2-3, with TRBD2 matching over 13 bases. The CDR3 has 16 residues. The germline V gene encodes CDR1 SGHTA and CDR2 FQGTGA. V shed 4 bases, J shed 2 bases, and the junction held 3 bases outside the gene matches. The CDR3 sequence is CASSSGLAGYTDTQYF. CDR3 nucleotide sequence: TGTGCCAGCAGCTCGGGACTAGCGGGGTACACAGATACGCAGTATTTT.

The chain links TRBV28 to TRBJ1-5; no clear D. Germline V lookup: CDR1 MDHEN, CDR2 SYDVKM. V lost 2 bases to trimming and J lost 4 bases, with 15 bases between them. The CDR3 is 16 amino acids. The CDR3 DNA is TGTGCCAGCAGTTTAGTGGAGGCAACCTCAAATCAGCCCCAGCATTTT. It translates to CASSLVEATSNQPQHF. Using reference TRBV28 and TRBJ1-5 for the parts outside the CDR3, the full variable domain is DVKVTQSSRYLVKRTGEKVFLECVQDMDHENMFWYRQDPGLGLRLIYFSYDVKMKEKGDIPEGYSVSREKKERFSLILESASTNQTSMYLCASSLVEATSNQPQHFGDGTRLSIL.

The chain has TRBV28 and TRBJ1-6; D not certain. This CDR3 is 12 amino acids long. The germline gives CDR1 MDHEN, CDR2 SYDVKM. V was pared by 5 bases and J by 14 bases, with 13 bases between. CDR3 coding DNA: TGTGCCAGCAGTCCCCCACGGTTGGCCCTCCACTTT. Translated: CASSPPRLALHF.

This clonotype was seen a few times. The V gene is TRBV5-6, the J gene TRBJ2-1; 7 nucleotides agree with TRBD1. J gave up 0 bases and V 0 bases, and 6 bases lay outside the gene matches. CDR3 length: 17 residues. Germline CDR1 SGHDT, CDR2 YYEEEE. CDR3 protein: CASSLVARGSSYNEQFF. CDR3 bases: TGTGCCAGCAGCTTGGTAGCCAGGGGGAGCTCCTACAATGAGCAGTTCTTC.

The rearrangement links TRBV6-6 to TRBJ2-3, with TRBD2 matching 10 bases. Germline V gives CDR1 MNHNY, CDR2 SVGAGI (reference sequence). Trimming took 8 bases from V and 1 from J; bases not matched to a gene: 6. CDR3 length equals 15 residues. CDR3 nucleotides: TGTGCCAGCCGCGGGCTAGCGGGGGGCACAGATACGCAGTATTTT. Residues: CASRGLAGGTDTQYF.

The CDR3 region has the DNA TGCAGTCACTCACAGGGGGCCGGGGAGCTGTTTTTT. Its translation: CSHSQGAGELFF. The genes are TRBV20-1 and TRBJ2-2, with 8 positions matching TRBD1. CDR1 and CDR2 (germline): DFQATT, SNEGSKA (reference sequence). V lost 8 bases and J lost 6; bases outside the gene matches: 5. This CDR3 region has 12 residues.

This clonotype was recorded a few times. The chain links TRBV9 to TRBJ1-5, with a weak D call TRBD1 (6 bases). Looked up from germline, CDR1 is SGDLS and CDR2 is YYNGEE. This CDR3 is 18 amino acids long. V was cut by 2 bases and J by 3 bases, with 21 bases left in between. DNA for the CDR3: TGTGCCAGCAGCGTCGAACCGACCAGGGGAAGGATCAATCAGCCCCAGCATTTT. Amino acid sequence: CASSVEPTRGRINQPQHF.

This clonotype was counted only a few times. The rearrangement joins TRBV7-8 to TRBJ2-5; weak D call: TRBD1 (7 bases). Trimming stripped 1 base from V and 5 bases from J, with 11 bases between. CDR1 is SGHVS, CDR2 FQNEAQ, per germline. The CDR3 has 14 residues. CDR3 coding DNA: TGTGCCAGCAGCTTAGGGAGGGGGCCGGAGACCCAGTACTTC. It codes for CASSLGRGPETQYF.

This clonotype was recorded a few times. The V gene is TRBV18, the J gene TRBJ2-7; 13 nucleotides agree with TRBD2. V shed 4 bases, J shed 0 bases, and the junction held 12 bases outside the gene matches. The germline V gene has CDR1 KGHSH and CDR2 LQKENI. The CDR3 is 19 amino acids. CDR3 bases: TGTGCCAGCTCACGGGCCGCAACTAGCGGGGGGGCCGGCTCCTACGAGCAGTACTTC. It encodes CASSRAATSGGAGSYEQYF.

The gene calls are TRBV5-4 and TRBJ1-1, with no clear D. Trimming took 0 bases from V and 0 from J, leaving 9 bases between them. The CDR3 extends over 15 amino acids. Germline CDR1 SGHNT, CDR2 YYREEE (reference sequence). The CDR3: CASSLVQVVNTEAFF. The CDR3, as DNA: TGTGCCAGCAGCTTGGTACAAGTTGTGAACACTGAAGCTTTCTTT. Full variable domain (remainder filled in from reference TRBV5-4 and TRBJ1-1): ETGVTQSPTHLIKTRGQQVTLRCSSQSGHNTVSWYQQALGQGPQFIFQYYREEENGRGNFPPRFSGLQFPNYSSELNVNALELDDSALYLCASSLVQVVNTEAFFGQGTRLTVV.